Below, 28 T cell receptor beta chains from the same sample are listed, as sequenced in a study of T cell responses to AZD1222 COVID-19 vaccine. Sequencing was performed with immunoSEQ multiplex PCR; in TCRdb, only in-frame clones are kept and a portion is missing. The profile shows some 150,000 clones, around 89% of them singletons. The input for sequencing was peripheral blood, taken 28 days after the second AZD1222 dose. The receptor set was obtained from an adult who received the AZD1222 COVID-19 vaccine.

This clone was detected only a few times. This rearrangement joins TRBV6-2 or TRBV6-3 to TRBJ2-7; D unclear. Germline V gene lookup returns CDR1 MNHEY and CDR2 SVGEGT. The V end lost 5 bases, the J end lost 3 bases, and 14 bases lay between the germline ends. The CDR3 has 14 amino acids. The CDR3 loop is CASSTPPIGYEQYF. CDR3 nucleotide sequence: TGTGCCAGCAGTACCCCCCCTATCGGCTACGAGCAGTACTTC.

The CDR3: CASSLGTGGGKGQPQHF. For the CDR3, the DNA is TGTGCCAGCAGCTTAGGGACAGGGGGCGGAAAGGGCCAGCCCCAGCATTTT. The rearrangement links TRBV7-8 to TRBJ1-5; 11 positions agree with TRBD1. J lost 7 bases, V lost 1 base, and 9 bases had no gene match. CDR1 and CDR2 from the germline V gene are SGHVS and FQNEAQ. The CDR3 covers 17 residues.

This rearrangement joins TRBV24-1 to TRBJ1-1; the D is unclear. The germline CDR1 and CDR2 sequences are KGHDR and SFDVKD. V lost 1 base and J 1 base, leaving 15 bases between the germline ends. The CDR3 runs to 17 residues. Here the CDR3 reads CATSDFKSGRANTEAFF. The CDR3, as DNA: TGTGCCACCAGTGATTTCAAGTCGGGTAGGGCGAACACTGAAGCTTTCTTT.

CDR3 DNA: TGCGCCAGCAGTGGAGGTCAGGGCAATACTGGCTACACCTTC. Protein product: CASSGGQGNTGYTF. This chain links TRBV10-2 with TRBJ1-2; D perhaps matches TRBD1 (5 bases). Germline CDR1 WSHSY, CDR2 SAAADI. The CDR3 totals 14 residues. V lost 4 bases and J lost 7, with 16 bases in between.

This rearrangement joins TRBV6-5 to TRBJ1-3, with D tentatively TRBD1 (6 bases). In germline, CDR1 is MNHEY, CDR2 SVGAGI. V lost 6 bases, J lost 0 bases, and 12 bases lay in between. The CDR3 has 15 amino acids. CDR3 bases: TGTGCCAGCAGCACTACAGGGAACTCTGGAAACACCATATATTTT. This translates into CASSTTGNSGNTIYF.

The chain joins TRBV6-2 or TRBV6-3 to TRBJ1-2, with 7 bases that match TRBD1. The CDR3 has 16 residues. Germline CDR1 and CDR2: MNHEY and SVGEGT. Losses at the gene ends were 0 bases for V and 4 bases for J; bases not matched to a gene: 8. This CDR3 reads CASSYSGQESIYGYTF. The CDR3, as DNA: TGTGCCAGCAGTTACTCCGGACAGGAAAGCATCTATGGCTACACCTTC.

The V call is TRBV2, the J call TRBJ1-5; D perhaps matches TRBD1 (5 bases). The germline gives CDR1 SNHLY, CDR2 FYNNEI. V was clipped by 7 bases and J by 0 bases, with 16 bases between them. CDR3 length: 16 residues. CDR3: CASTKASGNSNQPQHF. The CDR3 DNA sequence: TGTGCCAGCACCAAAGCGTCAGGGAATAGCAATCAGCCCCAGCATTTT.

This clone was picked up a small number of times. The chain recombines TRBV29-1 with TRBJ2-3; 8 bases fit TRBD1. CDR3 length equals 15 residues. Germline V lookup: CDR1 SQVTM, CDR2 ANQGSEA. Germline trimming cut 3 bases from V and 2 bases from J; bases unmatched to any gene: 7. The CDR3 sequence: CSVESGQVYTDTQYF. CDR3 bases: TGCAGCGTTGAGTCGGGACAGGTCTACACAGATACGCAGTATTTT.

The chain's CDR3 is CASKENTEAFF. In nucleotides, the CDR3 is TGCGCCAGCAAAGAGAACACTGAAGCTTTCTTT. The V and J genes are TRBV5-1 and TRBJ1-1; D gene uncertain. V was cut by 6 bases and J by 1 base, with 4 bases left in between. CDR1 is SGHRS and CDR2 is YFSETQ in the germline V gene. This CDR3 comprises 11 residues.

CDR3 in amino acids: CASSQQGGGGYTF. The CDR3 coding sequence is TGCGCCAGCAGTCAACAGGGCGGAGGAGGCTACACCTTC. The chain uses TRBV5-1 and TRBJ1-2, with D possibly being TRBD1 (6 bases). Germline-derived CDR1 and CDR2 are SGHRS and YFSETQ. The V end lost 5 bases, the J end lost 8 bases, and 16 bases lay between the germline ends. The length of the CDR3 is 13 residues.

The CDR3 reads CASSLGGSGRGGYTF. DNA of the CDR3: TGTGCCAGCAGCTTAGGGGGTTCCGGTAGGGGTGGCTACACCTTC. The chain employs TRBV7-8 and TRBJ1-2; TRBD1 is a possible D gene (5 bases). The CDR3 covers 15 residues. Trimming took off 1 base at V and 7 bases at J, with 16 bases between the two ends. CDR1 SGHVS and CDR2 FQNEAQ come from the germline V gene.

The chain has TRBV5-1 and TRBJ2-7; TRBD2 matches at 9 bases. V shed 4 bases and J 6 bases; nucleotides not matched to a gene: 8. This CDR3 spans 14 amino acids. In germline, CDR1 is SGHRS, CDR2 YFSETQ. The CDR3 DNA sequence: TGCGCCAGCAGCCCGACTAGCGGTTCCCCCGAGCAGTACTTC. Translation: CASSPTSGSPEQYF. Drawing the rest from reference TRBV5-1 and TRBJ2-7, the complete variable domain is KAGVTQTPRYLIKTRGQQVTLSCSPISGHRSVSWYQQTPGQGLQFLFEYFSETQRNKGNFPGRFSGRQFSNSRSEMNVSTLELGDSALYLCASSPTSGSPEQYFGPGTRLTVT.

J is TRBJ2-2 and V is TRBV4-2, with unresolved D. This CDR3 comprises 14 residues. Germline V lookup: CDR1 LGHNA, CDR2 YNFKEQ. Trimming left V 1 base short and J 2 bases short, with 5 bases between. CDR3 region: CASSQGANTGELFF. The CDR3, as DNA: TGTGCCAGCAGCCAAGGGGCTAACACCGGGGAGCTGTTTTTT.

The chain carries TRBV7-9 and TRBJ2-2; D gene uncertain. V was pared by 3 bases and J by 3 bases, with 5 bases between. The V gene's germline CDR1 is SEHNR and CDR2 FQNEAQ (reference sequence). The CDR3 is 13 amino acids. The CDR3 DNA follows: TGTGCCAGCAGCTTTCCCCACACCGGGGAGCTGTTTTTT. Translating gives CASSFPHTGELFF.

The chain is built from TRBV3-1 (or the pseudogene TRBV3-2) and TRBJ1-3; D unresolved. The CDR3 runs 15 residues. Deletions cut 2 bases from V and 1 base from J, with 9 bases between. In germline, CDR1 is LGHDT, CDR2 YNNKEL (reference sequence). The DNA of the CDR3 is TGTGCCAGCAGCCAATGGGCGGCTTCTGGAAACACCATATATTTT. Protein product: CASSQWAASGNTIYF.

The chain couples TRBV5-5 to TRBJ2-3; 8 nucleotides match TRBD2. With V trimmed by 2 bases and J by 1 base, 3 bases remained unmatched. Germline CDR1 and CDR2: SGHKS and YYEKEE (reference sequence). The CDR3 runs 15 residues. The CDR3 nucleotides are TGTGCCAGCAGCTTTCGGGGGGGTGGCACAGATACGCAGTATTTT. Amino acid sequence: CASSFRGGGTDTQYF. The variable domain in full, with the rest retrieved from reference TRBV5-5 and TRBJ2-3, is DAGVTQSPTHLIKTRGQQVTLRCSPISGHKSVSWYQQVLGQGPQFIFQYYEKEERGRGNFPDRFSARQFPNYSSELNVNALLLGDSALYLCASSFRGGGTDTQYFGPGTRLTVL.

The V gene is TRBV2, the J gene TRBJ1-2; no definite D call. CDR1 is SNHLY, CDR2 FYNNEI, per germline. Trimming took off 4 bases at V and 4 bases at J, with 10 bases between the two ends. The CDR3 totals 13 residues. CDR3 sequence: CASSGYRFYGYTF. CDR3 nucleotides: TGTGCCAGCAGTGGATACAGATTCTATGGCTACACCTTC.

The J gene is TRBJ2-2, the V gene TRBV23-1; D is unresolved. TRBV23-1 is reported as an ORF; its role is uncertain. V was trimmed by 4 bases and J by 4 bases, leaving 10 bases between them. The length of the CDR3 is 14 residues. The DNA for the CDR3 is TGCGCCAGCAGTCCAACCATTCGCACCGGGGAGCTGTTTTTT. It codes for CASSPTIRTGELFF.

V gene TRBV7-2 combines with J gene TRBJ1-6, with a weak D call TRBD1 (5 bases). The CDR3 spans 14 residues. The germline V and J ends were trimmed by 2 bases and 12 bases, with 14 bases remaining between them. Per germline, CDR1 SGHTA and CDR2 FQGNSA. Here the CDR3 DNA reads TGTGCCAGCAGCTTATCTCAGGGAAATGGACCCCTCCACTTT. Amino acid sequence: CASSLSQGNGPLHF.

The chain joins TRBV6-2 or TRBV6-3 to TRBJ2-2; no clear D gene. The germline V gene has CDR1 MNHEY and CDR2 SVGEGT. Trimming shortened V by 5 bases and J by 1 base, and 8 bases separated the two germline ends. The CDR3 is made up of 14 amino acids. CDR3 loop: CASSMIGNTGELFF. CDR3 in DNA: TGTGCCAGCAGTATGATAGGGAACACCGGGGAGCTGTTTTTT.

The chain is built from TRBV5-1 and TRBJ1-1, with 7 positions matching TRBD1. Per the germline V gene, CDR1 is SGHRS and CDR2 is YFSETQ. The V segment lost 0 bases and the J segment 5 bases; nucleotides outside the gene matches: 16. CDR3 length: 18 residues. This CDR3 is CASSLDLDRKRTSTEAFF. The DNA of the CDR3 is TGCGCCAGCAGCTTGGACCTGGACAGGAAGAGGACCTCGACTGAAGCTTTCTTT.

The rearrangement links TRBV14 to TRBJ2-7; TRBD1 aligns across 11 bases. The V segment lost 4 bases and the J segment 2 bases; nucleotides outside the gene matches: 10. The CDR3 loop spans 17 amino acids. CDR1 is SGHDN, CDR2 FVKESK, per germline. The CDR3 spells CASSPKPDRGPTYEQYF. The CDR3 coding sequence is TGTGCCAGCAGCCCCAAACCGGACAGGGGGCCAACCTACGAGCAGTACTTC.

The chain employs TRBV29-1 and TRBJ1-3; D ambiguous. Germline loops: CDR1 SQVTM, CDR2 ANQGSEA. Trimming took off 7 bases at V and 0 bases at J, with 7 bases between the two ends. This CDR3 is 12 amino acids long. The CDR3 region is CSGRSSGNTIYF. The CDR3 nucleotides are TGCAGCGGCCGTAGCTCTGGAAACACCATATATTTT.

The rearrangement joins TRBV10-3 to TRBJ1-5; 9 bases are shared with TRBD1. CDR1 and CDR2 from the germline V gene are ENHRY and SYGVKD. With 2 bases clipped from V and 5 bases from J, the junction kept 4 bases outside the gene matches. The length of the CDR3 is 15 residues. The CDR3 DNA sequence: TGTGCCATCAGTGAGCAGGGACAGGGATATCAGCCCCAGCATTTT. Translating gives CAISEQGQGYQPQHF.

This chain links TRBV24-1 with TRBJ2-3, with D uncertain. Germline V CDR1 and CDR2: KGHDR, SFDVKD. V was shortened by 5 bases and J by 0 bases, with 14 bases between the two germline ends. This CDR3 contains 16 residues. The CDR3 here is CATSGRGGSSTDTQYF. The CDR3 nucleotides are TGTGCCACCAGTGGGCGCGGCGGCTCTAGCACAGATACGCAGTATTTT.

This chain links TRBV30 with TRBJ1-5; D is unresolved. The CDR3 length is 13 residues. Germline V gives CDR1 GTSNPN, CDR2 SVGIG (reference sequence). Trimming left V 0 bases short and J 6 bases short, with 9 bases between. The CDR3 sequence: CAWSVGHFQPQHF. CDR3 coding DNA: TGTGCCTGGAGTGTGGGCCATTTTCAGCCCCAGCATTTT. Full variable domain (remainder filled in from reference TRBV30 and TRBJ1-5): SQTIHQWPATLVQPVGSPLSLECTVEGTSNPNLYWYRQAAGRGLQLLFYSVGIGQISSEVPQNLSASRPQDRQFILSSKKLLLSDSGFYLCAWSVGHFQPQHFGDGTRLSIL.

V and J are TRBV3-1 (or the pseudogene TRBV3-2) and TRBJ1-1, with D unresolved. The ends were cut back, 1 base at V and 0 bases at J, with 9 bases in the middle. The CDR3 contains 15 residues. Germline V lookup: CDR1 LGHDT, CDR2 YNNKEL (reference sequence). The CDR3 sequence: CASSQGTGLNTEAFF. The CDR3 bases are TGTGCCAGCAGCCAAGGTACGGGGTTGAACACTGAAGCTTTCTTT.

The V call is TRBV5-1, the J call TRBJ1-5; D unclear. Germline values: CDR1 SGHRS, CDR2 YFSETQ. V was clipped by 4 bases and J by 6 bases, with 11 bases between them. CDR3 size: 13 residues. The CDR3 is CASSPLPGQPQHF. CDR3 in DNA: TGCGCCAGCAGCCCCCTGCCGGGTCAGCCCCAGCATTTT.